A selection of T cell receptor beta chains follows, all from one sample in a study of tumor-infiltrating lymphocytes in primary liver carcinoma. TCRdb re-analysed the multiplex PCR reads in MiXCR, keeping a single row per CDR3 protein. The data hold 50,000 or so distinct CDR3 sequences, with 70% to 80% observed a single time. Sequenced material: liver tumor tissue from sampling region 5. All receptors derive from a man aged 40-55 years with primary liver carcinoma and hepatitis B virus infection. Both conserved end residues are part of each CDR3. The D gene is left open where the match is weak. Clone size is given for some rows only: seen once, a few or many times, or a class if the clone is expanded.

J: TRBJ2-3; V: TRBV4-2; size: .; D: .; DNA: TGTGCCAGCAGCCAAGAATGGGGAGCAGCTAGCACAGATACGCGGTATTTT; CDR3: CASSQEWGAASTDTRYF
J: TRBJ1-1; V: TRBV6-6; size: .; D: .; DNA: TGTGCCAGCAGTTATCCAACAGTGGGTACGGGTGAAGCTTTCTTT; CDR3: CASSYPTVGTGEAFF
J: TRBJ2-1; V: TRBV11-3; size: .; D: .; DNA: TGTGCCAGCACCTTAAGACAGAGCTCCTATATTGAGCAGTTCTTC; CDR3: CASTLRQSSYIEQFF
J: TRBJ2-4; V: TRBV10-1; size: .; D: .; DNA: TGCGCCAGCAGCACACTAACGGGAAGGACCAAAAACATTCAGAACTTC; CDR3: CASSTLTGRTKNIQNF
J: TRBJ2-1; V: TRBV14; size: .; D: TRBD2; DNA: TGTGCTAGCAGTGCCGTAGCGGGATGGGTATACAATGAGCTGTTCTTC; CDR3: CASSAVAGWVYNELFF
J: TRBJ1-4; V: TRBV11-2; size: .; D: .; DNA: TGTGCCAACAGCTTGCCGACAGGCCGTAGTGAAAAGCTGTTTTTT; CDR3: CANSLPTGRSEKLFF
J: TRBJ2-7; V: TRBV11-2; size: .; D: .; DNA: TGTGCCAGAAGTCCCGGGGGCAACGAGCAGAACTTC; CDR3: CARSPGGNEQNF
J: TRBJ1-2; V: TRBV6-6; size: .; D: .; DNA: TGTGCCGGCACCACGGGTCCCAGGAACTATAGCTACACCTTC; CDR3: CAGTTGPRNYSYTF
J: TRBJ1-5; V: TRBV11-2; size: .; D: .; DNA: TGTGGAAGCAGCTTAGTAGGGGTAACAGTGATCAATCAGCCCCAGCATTTT; CDR3: CGSSLVGVTVINQPQHF
J: TRBJ2-3; V: TRBV28; size: .; D: TRBD2; DNA: TGTGCCAGCCGTGGGCGTTCGGGGGAGGGGAGCGCAGATACGCAGTATTTT; CDR3: CASRGRSGEGSADTQYF
J: TRBJ1-5; V: TRBV11-2; size: .; D: .; DNA: TGTACTAGCAGCCTAAAAGGGGGACTGACGAATCAACCCCAGCATTTT; CDR3: CTSSLKGGLTNQPQHF
J: TRBJ2-7; V: TRBV27; size: .; D: .; DNA: TGTGCCAGCCGGGCGCCTAGCGCCTACGAGCAGTACTTC; CDR3: CASRAPSAYEQYF
J: TRBJ1-5; V: TRBV12-3/TRBV12-4; size: .; D: TRBD1; DNA: TGTACCAGCAGTCCCTCAGGACAGGGGAGGGCTCAGCCCCAGCATTTT; CDR3: CTSSPSGQGRAQPQHF
J: TRBJ2-3; V: TRBV5-1; size: .; D: .; DNA: TGCGCCAGCAAATTTGGACTCCGACTGGAAACCCTAACAGATACGCAGTATTTT; CDR3: CASKFGLRLETLTDTQYF
J: TRBJ1-1; V: TRBV28; size: .; D: .; DNA: TGTGCCAGCAGCCTTTGGGGGTCCGCCACTGAAGCTTTCTTT; CDR3: CASSLWGSATEAFF
J: TRBJ2-5; V: TRBV5-6; size: .; D: .; DNA: TGTGCCAGCAGAGGGGGCCAGGGCGGGGAGGCCCAGTACTTC; CDR3: CASRGGQGGEAQYF
J: TRBJ2-4; V: TRBV11-1; size: .; D: .; DNA: TGTGCCAGCAGCTTTCCCGGGACCAACGGGACCAAAAATATTCAGCACTTC; CDR3: CASSFPGTNGTKNIQHF
J: TRBJ2-7; V: TRBV6-6; size: many; D: TRBD2; DNA: TGTGCCAGCAGGGGGCTAGCGGGAGTCTACGAGCAGTACTTC; CDR3: CASRGLAGVYEQYF
J: TRBJ2-5; V: TRBV18; size: many; D: TRBD2; DNA: TGTGCCAGCTCACCGGTAGCGGGAGAGACCCAGTACTTC; CDR3: CASSPVAGETQYF
J: TRBJ2-7; V: TRBV28; size: .; D: .; DNA: TGTGCCAGCGGATCGGCAGGGTCCTACGAGCAGTACTTC; CDR3: CASGSAGSYEQYF
J: TRBJ2-5; V: TRBV11-2; size: .; D: .; DNA: TGTGCTAGCAGCTTAGGGGTCGCTTTCCGACCCCAAGAGACCCAGTACTTC; CDR3: CASSLGVAFRPQETQYF
J: TRBJ1-4; V: TRBV29-1; size: .; D: .; DNA: TGCAGCATTGGCCGGGGGCGGTGTGAAAAACTGTTTTTT; CDR3: CSIGRGRCEKLFF
J: TRBJ2-7; V: TRBV6-2/TRBV6-3; size: .; D: .; DNA: TGTGCCAGCATTTACGAGTTACCATACGAGCAGTACTTC; CDR3: CASIYELPYEQYF
J: TRBJ2-3; V: TRBV30; size: .; D: .; DNA: TGTGCCTGGAGCCTAGTAGCATTCACAGATACGCAGTATTTT; CDR3: CAWSLVAFTDTQYF
J: TRBJ1-1; V: TRBV6-5; size: .; D: TRBD1; DNA: TGTACCAACAGGTCTACGACAGGGCTTGAAGCTTTCTTT; CDR3: CTNRSTTGLEAFF
J: TRBJ2-7; V: TRBV5-1; size: .; D: TRBD2; DNA: TGCGCGAGCAGCGTAGCGGGAGGGGGGTCGGAGCAGTACTTC; CDR3: CASSVAGGGSEQYF
J: TRBJ2-1; V: TRBV29-1; size: .; D: .; DNA: TGCAGCGTGGCTTCGATGGCGGGAAGTTACAATGAGCAGTTCTTC; CDR3: CSVASMAGSYNEQFF
J: TRBJ1-1; V: TRBV5-1; size: once; D: .; DNA: TGCGCCAGCACTTTGCATACAGGGATGAACACCGAAGCTTTCTTT; CDR3: CASTLHTGMNTEAFF
J: TRBJ2-3; V: TRBV7-9; size: many; D: .; DNA: TGTGCCAGCAGCCAGGAGACGGGAGCCGATACGCAGTATTTT; CDR3: CASSQETGADTQYF
J: TRBJ1-1; V: TRBV5-6; size: .; D: .; DNA: TGTGCCAGCAGCTCCGTGGGACCAAACATTGAAGCTTTCTTT; CDR3: CASSSVGPNIEAFF
J: TRBJ2-1; V: TRBV6-1; size: .; D: .; DNA: TGTGCCAGCAACCGACGCGGGGTCTCCCACAATGAGCATTTCTTC; CDR3: CASNRRGVSHNEHFF
J: TRBJ1-5; V: TRBV2; size: .; D: .; DNA: TGTCTCAGCAGGGACATGTATAGCAATCAGCCCCAGCATTTT; CDR3: CLSRDMYSNQPQHF